These T cell receptor beta chains were read from a single sample in a study of shared clonotypes between healthy human individuals. Method: immunoSEQ multiplex PCR; TCRdb's copy keeps in-frame clones and lacks some. The sample carries a few million clones, 92% recorded once. Source material: naive CD4+ T cells from PBMCs. The receptors originated from a man in his late teens or twenties in good health. Some clones in this sample may be carry-over from other donors' samples. Both conserved end residues are part of each CDR3. D genes are given only for firm matches. Clone size, where shown, is once, few, many, or a class for clones that have expanded.

V gene: TRBV11-2
J gene: TRBJ2-5
clone size: -
D gene: -
CDR3 DNA: TGTGCCAGCAGCCCTGGGCCCCAGCAGTTGCAGTACTTC
CDR3 protein: CASSPGPQQLQYF

V gene: TRBV7-2
J gene: TRBJ1-2
clone size: -
D gene: -
CDR3 DNA: TGTGCCAGCAGCCCAGCCGGGGGTGGCTATGGCTACACCTTC
CDR3 protein: CASSPAGGGYGYTF

V gene: TRBV29-1
J gene: TRBJ2-1
clone size: once
D gene: TRBD1
CDR3 DNA: TGCAGCGTAGGGACAGGGTTCGGGTCCTACAATGAGCAGTTCTTC
CDR3 protein: CSVGTGFGSYNEQFF

V gene: TRBV2
J gene: TRBJ1-5
clone size: -
D gene: -
CDR3 DNA: TGTGCCAGCAGTGGGGAAGGAGATCAGCCCCAGCATTTT
CDR3 protein: CASSGEGDQPQHF

V gene: TRBV7-3
J gene: TRBJ1-3
clone size: -
D gene: -
CDR3 DNA: TGTGCCAGCAGCTCGCGACAGGCAATCTCTGGAAACACCATATATTTT
CDR3 protein: CASSSRQAISGNTIYF

V gene: TRBV5-1
J gene: TRBJ2-5
clone size: -
D gene: -
CDR3 DNA: TGCGCCAGCAGCCACCTGACGGAAGAGACCCAGTACTTC
CDR3 protein: CASSHLTEETQYF

V gene: TRBV6-5
J gene: TRBJ2-7
clone size: -
D gene: TRBD1
CDR3 DNA: TGTGCCAGCAGTGATGGGACAGGGACCTACGAGCAGTACTTC
CDR3 protein: CASSDGTGTYEQYF

V gene: TRBV2
J gene: TRBJ2-1
clone size: -
D gene: -
CDR3 DNA: TGTGCCAGCAGTGGGTATAATGAGCAGTTCTTC
CDR3 protein: CASSGYNEQFF

V gene: TRBV11-2
J gene: TRBJ2-2
clone size: -
D gene: -
CDR3 DNA: TGTGCCAGCAGCCTAATAGGGGCCGGGGAGCTGTTTTTT
CDR3 protein: CASSLIGAGELFF

V gene: TRBV30
J gene: TRBJ2-7
clone size: -
D gene: -
CDR3 DNA: TGTGCCTGGAGATATCCGGGACCCGCCTCCTACGAGCAGTACTTC
CDR3 protein: CAWRYPGPASYEQYF

V gene: TRBV19
J gene: TRBJ2-1
clone size: -
D gene: -
CDR3 DNA: TGTGCCAGTAGGGCTGGAGGGGGCGCCTACAATGAGCAGTTCTTC
CDR3 protein: CASRAGGGAYNEQFF

V gene: TRBV5-6
J gene: TRBJ2-5
clone size: -
D gene: -
CDR3 DNA: TGTGCCAGCAGCTTGGTGACTACCAAAGAGACCCAGTACTTC
CDR3 protein: CASSLVTTKETQYF

V gene: TRBV2
J gene: TRBJ2-7
clone size: -
D gene: -
CDR3 DNA: TGTGCCAGCACCTTACGGGCGTTTGAGGGGCAGTACTTC
CDR3 protein: CASTLRAFEGQYF

V gene: TRBV7-8
J gene: TRBJ1-2
clone size: -
D gene: TRBD1
CDR3 DNA: TGTGCCAGCAGCTCCCGGACAGGGAACTATGGCTACACCTTC
CDR3 protein: CASSSRTGNYGYTF

V gene: TRBV9
J gene: TRBJ1-4
clone size: -
D gene: TRBD1
CDR3 DNA: TGTGCCAGCAGCGTTGGACAGGGGCGGGATGAAAAACTGTTTTTT
CDR3 protein: CASSVGQGRDEKLFF

V gene: TRBV2
J gene: TRBJ1-1
clone size: -
D gene: -
CDR3 DNA: TGTGCCAGCAGTGAGATCAGGACATCTTCTGAAGCTTTCTTT
CDR3 protein: CASSEIRTSSEAFF

V gene: TRBV18
J gene: TRBJ2-2
clone size: -
D gene: -
CDR3 DNA: TGTGCCAGCTCACCACTCGTGGCCGGGGAGCTGTTTTTT
CDR3 protein: CASSPLVAGELFF

V gene: TRBV4-3
J gene: TRBJ2-5
clone size: once
D gene: -
CDR3 DNA: TGCGCCAGCAGCCAAGGGCAAACTCCTATGGAGACCCAGTACTTC
CDR3 protein: CASSQGQTPMETQYF

V gene: TRBV7-2
J gene: TRBJ2-7
clone size: -
D gene: TRBD1
CDR3 DNA: TGTGCCAGCAGCCGAGGACAGGGACACTACGAGCAGTACTTC
CDR3 protein: CASSRGQGHYEQYF

V gene: TRBV5-6
J gene: TRBJ1-1
clone size: -
D gene: -
CDR3 DNA: TGTGCCAGCAGCTTGGTGAGGGCAGGAGTCCTGGGATTCACTGAAGCTTTCTTT
CDR3 protein: CASSLVRAGVLGFTEAFF

V gene: TRBV7-9
J gene: TRBJ2-2
clone size: -
D gene: TRBD1
CDR3 DNA: TGTGCCAGCAGCACACGTAGTGACAGGGGCGGGGAGCTGTTTTTT
CDR3 protein: CASSTRSDRGGELFF

V gene: TRBV19
J gene: TRBJ2-7
clone size: -
D gene: -
CDR3 DNA: TGTGCCAGTAGCAACAGTATCAGCTACTACGAGCAGTACTTC
CDR3 protein: CASSNSISYYEQYF

V gene: TRBV5-1
J gene: TRBJ2-7
clone size: -
D gene: TRBD1
CDR3 DNA: TGCGCCAGCAGCTTGGCGACAGGGGGCGCCTACGAGCAGTACTTC
CDR3 protein: CASSLATGGAYEQYF

V gene: TRBV28
J gene: TRBJ2-7
clone size: -
D gene: -
CDR3 DNA: TGTGCCAGCAGTTTCGGCGGAAATTCCTACGAGCAGTACTTC
CDR3 protein: CASSFGGNSYEQYF

V gene: TRBV5-1
J gene: TRBJ1-2
clone size: -
D gene: -
CDR3 DNA: TGCGCCAGCAGCTTGGTCAGCAGCTATGGCTACACCTTC
CDR3 protein: CASSLVSSYGYTF

V gene: TRBV5-1
J gene: TRBJ1-1
clone size: few
D gene: TRBD1
CDR3 DNA: TGCGCCAGCAGCGTGGCGGGACAGGTGAACACTGAAGCTTTCTTT
CDR3 protein: CASSVAGQVNTEAFF

V gene: TRBV2
J gene: TRBJ2-1
clone size: -
D gene: TRBD2
CDR3 DNA: TGTGCCGGCGGGACTAGCGGGGGCCGTGGGGAGTTCTTC
CDR3 protein: CAGGTSGGRGEFF

V gene: TRBV6-5
J gene: TRBJ1-2
clone size: -
D gene: -
CDR3 DNA: TGTGCCAGCACCCTGGACAGCTATGGCTACACCTTC
CDR3 protein: CASTLDSYGYTF

V gene: TRBV6-5
J gene: TRBJ1-1
clone size: -
D gene: TRBD1
CDR3 DNA: TGTGCCAGCAGTTACCCACAGGGGGGTGAAGCTTTCTTT
CDR3 protein: CASSYPQGGEAFF

V gene: TRBV7-2
J gene: TRBJ2-3
clone size: -
D gene: TRBD2
CDR3 DNA: TGTGCCAGCAGACGCGGGAGTTCAGATACGCAGTATTTT
CDR3 protein: CASRRGSSDTQYF

V gene: TRBV2
J gene: TRBJ2-7
clone size: -
D gene: TRBD1
CDR3 DNA: TGTGCCAGCTCCCCCGGGCAGGGGGTATACGAGCAGTACTTC
CDR3 protein: CASSPGQGVYEQYF

V gene: TRBV18
J gene: TRBJ2-7
clone size: -
D gene: -
CDR3 DNA: TGTGCCAGCTCACCACCGGGTCTACCCTACGAGCAGTACTTC
CDR3 protein: CASSPPGLPYEQYF

V gene: TRBV19
J gene: TRBJ1-1
clone size: -
D gene: -
CDR3 DNA: TGTGCCAGTAGCGAAACAGGGATGAACACTGAAGCTTTCTTT
CDR3 protein: CASSETGMNTEAFF

V gene: TRBV5-6
J gene: TRBJ2-5
clone size: -
D gene: TRBD2
CDR3 DNA: TGTGCCAGCACGAGACTAGCGGGACAGACCCAGTACTTC
CDR3 protein: CASTRLAGQTQYF

V gene: TRBV6-5
J gene: TRBJ1-3
clone size: -
D gene: -
CDR3 DNA: TGTGCCACACACCCTCGAGGATACTCTGGAAACACCATATATTTT
CDR3 protein: CATHPRGYSGNTIYF

V gene: TRBV28
J gene: TRBJ2-7
clone size: -
D gene: -
CDR3 DNA: TGTGCCAGCAGTTTACTAGGGCCCTACGAGCAGTACTTC
CDR3 protein: CASSLLGPYEQYF

V gene: TRBV6-1
J gene: TRBJ2-4
clone size: -
D gene: -
CDR3 DNA: TGTGCCAGCAGTGAACGGACACAGGGAAAAAACATTCAGTACTTC
CDR3 protein: CASSERTQGKNIQYF

V gene: TRBV20-1
J gene: TRBJ1-4
clone size: -
D gene: TRBD1
CDR3 DNA: TGCAGCCCGGGACAGACTGAAAAACTGTTTTTT
CDR3 protein: CSPGQTEKLFF

V gene: TRBV4-1
J gene: TRBJ1-1
clone size: -
D gene: -
CDR3 DNA: TGCGCCAGCAGCCAACCTCTGGCAGGCACTCGGGGAGCTTTCTTT
CDR3 protein: CASSQPLAGTRGAFF

V gene: TRBV4-2
J gene: TRBJ2-3
clone size: -
D gene: -
CDR3 DNA: TGTGCCAGCAGCCTGAGGACTAGCACAGATACGCAGTATTTT
CDR3 protein: CASSLRTSTDTQYF

V gene: TRBV28
J gene: TRBJ2-7
clone size: -
D gene: -
CDR3 DNA: TGTGCCACCCTCGGAAACGAGCAGTACTTC
CDR3 protein: CATLGNEQYF

V gene: TRBV7-2
J gene: TRBJ2-3
clone size: -
D gene: TRBD1
CDR3 DNA: TGTGCCAGCAGCCGGACAGGGGGCGCCGATACGCAGTATTTT
CDR3 protein: CASSRTGGADTQYF

V gene: TRBV9
J gene: TRBJ2-3
clone size: -
D gene: TRBD2
CDR3 DNA: TGTGCCAGCAGCACACTAGCGGGAGCGAGCACAGATACGCAGTATTTT
CDR3 protein: CASSTLAGASTDTQYF

V gene: TRBV7-3
J gene: TRBJ1-1
clone size: -
D gene: -
CDR3 DNA: TGTGCCAGCAGCTTAACAGGGGGGGTGAACACTGAAGCTTTCTTT
CDR3 protein: CASSLTGGVNTEAFF

V gene: TRBV19
J gene: TRBJ2-5
clone size: -
D gene: TRBD1
CDR3 DNA: TGTGCCACTTCCAGGGGGTCAAACATTGAGGTAGAGACCCAGTACTTC
CDR3 protein: CATSRGSNIEVETQYF

V gene: TRBV7-9
J gene: TRBJ2-5
clone size: once
D gene: -
CDR3 DNA: TGTGCCAGCAGCTTAGCGGGGTCCGAAGAGACCCAGTACTTC
CDR3 protein: CASSLAGSEETQYF

V gene: TRBV6-1
J gene: TRBJ2-7
clone size: -
D gene: -
CDR3 DNA: TGTGCCAGCAGTGAAAGGAGGGGGGGGGCCTACGAGCAGTACTTC
CDR3 protein: CASSERRGGAYEQYF

V gene: TRBV27
J gene: TRBJ2-7
clone size: -
D gene: -
CDR3 DNA: TGTGCCAGCAGGAAACAGGGAAGTTGGTACGAGCAGTACTTC
CDR3 protein: CASRKQGSWYEQYF

V gene: TRBV6-1
J gene: TRBJ1-2
clone size: -
D gene: -
CDR3 DNA: TGTGCCAGCAGTGAAGCGGTCCGAGGAGCCTATGGCTACACCTTC
CDR3 protein: CASSEAVRGAYGYTF

V gene: TRBV5-1
J gene: TRBJ2-2
clone size: once
D gene: -
CDR3 DNA: TGCGCCAGCTCCCCAGGGGGAGGGTCCGGGGAGCTGTTTTTT
CDR3 protein: CASSPGGGSGELFF

V gene: TRBV7-2
J gene: TRBJ2-7
clone size: once
D gene: -
CDR3 DNA: TGTGCCAGCAGCCATGGGCGGCAGGGAACCTACGAGCAGTACTTC
CDR3 protein: CASSHGRQGTYEQYF

V gene: TRBV6-6
J gene: TRBJ1-2
clone size: -
D gene: -
CDR3 DNA: TGTGCCAGCACCAGCACCGGGACCACCTATGGCTACACCTTC
CDR3 protein: CASTSTGTTYGYTF

V gene: TRBV15
J gene: TRBJ2-7
clone size: -
D gene: -
CDR3 DNA: TGTGCCACCAGCAGAGAACTCCTAGCAGGGTACTACGAGCAGTACTTC
CDR3 protein: CATSRELLAGYYEQYF

V gene: TRBV6-6
J gene: TRBJ2-5
clone size: -
D gene: TRBD2
CDR3 DNA: TGTGCCAGCAGTTACTCGGTGGGAGGGGAGACCCAGTACTTC
CDR3 protein: CASSYSVGGETQYF

V gene: TRBV14
J gene: TRBJ1-3
clone size: -
D gene: TRBD1
CDR3 DNA: TGTGCCAGCAGCCACTCCGGGACAGGGGGCCGAAACACCATATATTTT
CDR3 protein: CASSHSGTGGRNTIYF

V gene: TRBV5-4
J gene: TRBJ2-1
clone size: -
D gene: TRBD1
CDR3 DNA: TGTGCCAGCAGCCCCGGGACAGGATCCTTTAATGAGCAGTTCTTC
CDR3 protein: CASSPGTGSFNEQFF

V gene: TRBV29-1
J gene: TRBJ2-3
clone size: -
D gene: TRBD1
CDR3 DNA: TGCGGCTTCAGAAAACAGGGGTCACGCACAGATACGCAGTATTTT
CDR3 protein: CGFRKQGSRTDTQYF

V gene: TRBV19
J gene: TRBJ1-1
clone size: -
D gene: -
CDR3 DNA: TGTGCCAGTAGTATCGAGTGGGACACTGAAGCTTTCTTT
CDR3 protein: CASSIEWDTEAFF

V gene: TRBV2
J gene: TRBJ1-5
clone size: -
D gene: -
CDR3 DNA: TGTGCCAGCAGCGATACAGGGAGGTATCAGCCCCAGCATTTT
CDR3 protein: CASSDTGRYQPQHF